The T cell receptor beta chain under discussion was sequenced for a study of blood T cell repertoires in COVID-19 (dated by TCRdb to about 2020). Some background on the complete study: Collaborator samples came from the United States, Italy and Spain and covered acute and convalescent phases of COVID-19. The material from the prospective study consisted of cDNA or gDNA derived from T cells, B-cell-depleted T cells, or PBMCs. Subjects who had been exposed to COVID-19, were actively infected with it, or had recovered from it provided the deeply sampled blood TCRbeta repertoires that made up the dataset. A freely available public database, intended as a resource for researchers studying the immune response to SARS-CoV-2, is where the repertoires were released. The samples were drawn from the first 160 participants of the ongoing ImmuneRACE study and from 1,254 subjects provided by 6 global collaborators. The sample metadata nearly always contained a de-identified subject ID, COVID-19 status, age in years and sex. Where available, HLA class I and class II types were obtained from metadata supplied by the sample provider rather than from assay-based typing.

Collaborating institutions collected whole blood in K2EDTA tubes following their own protocols. For TCRbeta analysis, collaborator samples were shipped as frozen whole blood, as isolated PBMCs, or as DNA extracted from either sample type. Turning to this clone: Its cognate antigen has yet to be identified. At one boundary the junction diverges from the germline segment, which might be a read error.

The immunoSEQ Assay, a bias-controlled multiplex PCR, was used to amplify TCRbeta CDR3 regions from genomic DNA. The paper's data handling went like this. Within the assay, amplification of reference gene primers was used to estimate how many nucleated cells each sample contained. To quantify the absolute abundance of each unique TCRbeta CDR3 rearrangement, sequence reads were collapsed and filtered. For each sample, productive Simpson clonality was calculated as the square root of Simpson's diversity index across productive rearrangements. Sourced from immuneACCESS, this table was stored by TCRdb with only in-frame sequences that have V and J called. A share of the clones is absent; for the studies checked, an unresolved V gene accounts for under half, and the remainder has no known explanation. The D gene and trimming were derived from the DNA, and the V and J assignments and clone size from that table. Present in this sample are around 80,000 clones, roughly 87% of which were seen just once. The ten largest clones represent about 12% of the sample.

The germline V gene (reference sequence) yields SSHAT for CDR1 and FNYEAQ for CDR2. Taken from cysteine to phenylalanine, the CDR3 has 14 residues. Only CDR3 DNA is held: 42 bases, read in frame from base 1. What the authors observed across the whole study: How much clinical and demographic metadata was included differed by source and by participant, and the metadata was provided uncurated.

The rearranged chain carries TRBV7-7 and TRBJ2-7; the central 8 bases match TRBD1. The receptor's source is a man aged 80 or over with acute or convalescent COVID-19. The sample taken for sequencing was peripheral blood. For the CDR3, the sequence is CASSSGTGSYEQYF. The sequenced DNA: TGTGCTAGCAGCTCGGGGACAGGCTCCTACGAGCAGTACTTC.